The 10 T cell receptor beta chains presented below share a single source sample, sequenced in a study of Ad26.COV2.S vaccination and SARS-CoV-2 variants. Stated treatment: some 20 received Ad26.COV2.S at low or high dose, single or two shots; about 5 received placebo; per-sample allocation not given. Sampling took place 63 days after the first vaccine or placebo injection. The assay was immunoSEQ multiplex PCR, and TCRdb's table has in-frame clones only and misses some. The table has approximately 300,000 clones, roughly 84% seen once. Material: peripheral blood, obtained in a trial of Ad26.COV2.S vaccine versus placebo. Receptors originate from a person between 18 and 65 years old who received the Ad26.COV2.S COVID-19 vaccine or a placebo.

The V call is TRBV6-5, the J call TRBJ1-2; perhaps TRBD1 as D (6 bases). The germline V gene encodes CDR1 MNHEY and CDR2 SVGAGI. This CDR3 contains 14 residues. V lost 6 bases and J lost 4, with 15 bases in between. CDR3 residues: CASRTPGGAYGYTF. Written as DNA, the CDR3 is TGTGCCAGCAGGACCCCCGGGGGGGCCTATGGCTACACCTTC.

The chain links TRBV7-3 to TRBJ1-1; 9 bases map to TRBD1. Germline values: CDR1 SGHTA, CDR2 FQGTGA. The CDR3 consists of 14 residues. The J segment lost 3 bases and the V segment lost 6 bases, leaving 5 bases of the junction unmatched. CDR3 sequence reads: CASRSGTGYTEAFF. The CDR3 DNA is TGTGCCAGCAGGTCGGGGACAGGGTACACTGAAGCTTTCTTT.

The chain couples TRBV4-1 to TRBJ2-3, with 9 bases lining up with TRBD1. V shed 4 bases and J 5 bases; nucleotides not matched to a gene: 7. Per germline, CDR1 MGHRA and CDR2 YSYEKL. There are 15 residues in the CDR3. The CDR3 reads CASSLQGASVDTQYF. The CDR3 nucleotides are TGCGCCAGCAGCCTACAGGGGGCTTCGGTAGATACGCAGTATTTT.

This clone was counted a few times. The chain is built from TRBV29-1 and TRBJ2-7, with 9 bases identical to TRBD1. The CDR3 is made up of 14 amino acids. Germline lookup yields CDR1 SQVTM and CDR2 ANQGSEA. V lost 3 bases, J lost 3 bases, and 6 bases stayed unmatched. The CDR3 sequence is CSVDSGTGLYEQYF. The CDR3 bases are TGCAGCGTTGACTCCGGGACAGGGCTCTACGAGCAGTACTTC.

The chain employs TRBV7-2 and TRBJ2-7; TRBD2 matches at 7 bases. This CDR3 comprises 17 residues. Germline V gene sequence: CDR1 SGHTA, CDR2 FQGNSA. Trimming took 4 bases from V and 0 from J; bases not matched to a gene: 12. The CDR3 DNA is TGTGCCAGCAGCTGGGAGCGCCCTAGCGGCAACTCCTACGAGCAGTACTTC. As protein: CASSWERPSGNSYEQYF.

The CDR3 is CASSQDHRAALYF. The DNA of the CDR3 is TGTGCCAGCAGCCAAGATCATAGAGCAGCCTTATATTTT. The rearrangement uses TRBV3-1 (or the pseudogene TRBV3-2) and TRBJ1-3; D is unclear. This CDR3 has 13 amino acids. The ends were cut back, 0 bases at V and 14 bases at J, with 14 bases in the middle. Germline loops: CDR1 LGHDT, CDR2 YNNKEL (reference sequence).

The chain has TRBV15 and TRBJ2-7; unclear D gene. Germline values: CDR1 LNHNV, CDR2 YYDKDF (reference sequence). V was clipped by 0 bases and J by 0 bases, with 15 bases between them. CDR3 length equals 17 residues. CDR3 sequence: CATSRDRGSPSSYEQYF. In nucleotides, the CDR3 is TGTGCCACCAGCAGAGATCGTGGTAGCCCTAGCTCCTACGAGCAGTACTTC.

This chain links TRBV12-3 or TRBV12-4 with TRBJ1-1; no firm D call. V was cut by 3 bases and J by 0 bases, with 5 bases left in between. CDR3 length equals 13 residues. For the CDR3, the DNA is TGTGCCAGCAGTTTGGAGATGAACACTGAAGCTTTCTTT. Translated: CASSLEMNTEAFF.

The chain combines TRBV10-1 with TRBJ2-2, with 10 positions matching TRBD1. V shed 6 bases and J 4 bases; nucleotides not matched to a gene: 11. This CDR3 comprises 17 residues. Germline V gene data show CDR1 as WNHNN and CDR2 as SYGVQD (reference sequence). The CDR3 spells CASSPGQGTDLTGELFF. The CDR3 nucleotides are TGCGCCAGCAGCCCGGGACAGGGGACTGACCTCACCGGGGAGCTGTTTTTT.

The chain recombines TRBV18 with TRBJ1-4; D is possibly TRBD1 (5 bases). V was cut by 1 base and J by 6 bases, with 9 bases left in between. Germline assignment: CDR1 KGHSH and CDR2 LQKENI. This CDR3 has 14 amino acids. This CDR3 is CASSPRGEDEKLFF. The CDR3 coding sequence is TGTGCCAGCTCACCACGAGGGGAAGATGAAAAACTGTTTTTT.